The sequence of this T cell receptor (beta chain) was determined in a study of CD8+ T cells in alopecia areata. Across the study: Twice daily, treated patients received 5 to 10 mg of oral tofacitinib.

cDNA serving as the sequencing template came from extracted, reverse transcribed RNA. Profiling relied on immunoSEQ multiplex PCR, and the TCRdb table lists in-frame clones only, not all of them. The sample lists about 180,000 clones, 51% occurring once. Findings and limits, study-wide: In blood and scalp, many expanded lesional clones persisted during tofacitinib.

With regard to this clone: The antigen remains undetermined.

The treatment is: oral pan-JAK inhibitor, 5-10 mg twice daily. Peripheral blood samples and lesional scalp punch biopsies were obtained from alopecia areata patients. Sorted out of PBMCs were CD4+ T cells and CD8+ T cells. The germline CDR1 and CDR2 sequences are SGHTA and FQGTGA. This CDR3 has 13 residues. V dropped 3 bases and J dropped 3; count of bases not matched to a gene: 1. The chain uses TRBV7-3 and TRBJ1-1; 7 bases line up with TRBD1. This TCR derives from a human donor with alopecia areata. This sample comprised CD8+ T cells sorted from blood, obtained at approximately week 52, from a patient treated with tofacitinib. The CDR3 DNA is TGTGCCAGCAGCTTTGACAGGGACACTGAAGCTTTCTTT. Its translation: CASSFDRDTEAFF. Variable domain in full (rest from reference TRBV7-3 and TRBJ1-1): GAGVSQTPSNKVTEKGKYVELRCDPISGHTALYWYRQSLGQGPEFLIYFQGTGAADDSGLPNDRFFAVRPEGSVSTLKIQRTERGDSAVYLCASSFDRDTEAFFGQGTRLTVV.